One sample yielded the 9 T cell receptor beta chains listed below, sequenced in a study of blood T cell repertoires in COVID-19. Measured with immunoSEQ multiplex PCR; TCRdb has only the in-frame clones, and not every one. The table lists tens of thousands of clones, approximately 84% of them singletons. Sequencing used peripheral blood. The source of these receptors is a man older than 75 with COVID-19, enrolled during active disease.

This sequence joins TRBV6-2 or TRBV6-3 and TRBJ2-1; tentative D call: TRBD1 (6 bases). Germline V gene sequence: CDR1 MNHEY, CDR2 SVGEGT. The CDR3 sequence is 12 residues long. V was trimmed by 6 bases and J by 8 bases, leaving 11 bases between them. The CDR3 region has the DNA TGTGCCAGCAGCTTCAGGGGAGATGAGCAGTTCTTC. It is translated as CASSFRGDEQFF.

The CDR3 sequence: CASSQRGGQGNQPQHF. The CDR3 nucleotides read TGTGCCAGCAGCCAAAGGGGTGGACAGGGGAATCAGCCCCAGCATTTT. V gene TRBV27 combines with J gene TRBJ1-5; TRBD1 matches at 9 bases. The CDR3 spans 16 residues. The V and J ends lost 6 bases and 4 bases, in that order; junction bases with no gene match: 10. Per the germline V gene, CDR1 is MNHEY and CDR2 is SMNVEV (reference sequence).

V gene TRBV7-2 combines with J gene TRBJ2-7, with D perhaps matching TRBD1 (5 bases). This CDR3 is 14 amino acids long. CDR1 is SGHTA, CDR2 FQGNSA, per germline. V lost 5 bases to trimming and J lost 6 bases, with 17 bases between them. In DNA, the CDR3 is TGTGCCAGCAGCCTCAGGGCTGGATCGTCCGAGCAGTACTTC. It encodes CASSLRAGSSEQYF.

The chain carries TRBV7-3 and TRBJ1-6; D remains unclear. CDR1 SGHTA and CDR2 FQGTGA come from the germline V gene. The germline V and J ends were trimmed by 5 bases and 0 bases, with 11 bases remaining between them. The CDR3 has 16 residues. The CDR3: CASSPGRSSYNSPLHF. As DNA, the CDR3 is TGTGCCAGCAGCCCCGGGAGGAGCTCCTATAATTCACCCCTCCACTTT. Combining the CDR3 with reference TRBV7-3 and TRBJ1-6 gives the whole variable domain GAGVSQTPSNKVTEKGKYVELRCDPISGHTALYWYRQSLGQGPEFLIYFQGTGAADDSGLPNDRFFAVRPEGSVSTLKIQRTERGDSAVYLCASSPGRSSYNSPLHFGNGTRLTVT.

The chain recombines TRBV18 with TRBJ2-3; 9 positions match TRBD2. The CDR3 totals 16 residues. Trimming at V came to 0 bases and at J to 1 base, leaving 2 bases not matched to a gene. Germline V gene data show CDR1 as KGHSH and CDR2 as LQKENI. DNA for the CDR3: TGTGCCAGCTCACCACCGCAGCGGGGGGGCACAGATACGCAGTATTTT. Its protein is CASSPPQRGGTDTQYF.

CDR3 protein: CASSRPSTGGYEKLFF. The CDR3 region has the DNA TGTGCCAGCAGCCGTCCATCGACAGGGGGTTACGAAAAACTGTTTTTT. The chain has TRBV7-2 and TRBJ1-4; 9 bases align to TRBD1. The CDR3 spans 16 residues. The V gene end was trimmed by 5 bases and the J gene end by 8 bases; junction bases not matched to a gene: 12. Germline lookup yields CDR1 SGHTA and CDR2 FQGNSA.

The chain recombines TRBV7-2 with TRBJ2-5; perhaps TRBD1 as D (6 bases). The V end was cut by 4 bases, the J end by 5 bases, with 8 bases between. Germline loops: CDR1 SGHTA, CDR2 FQGNSA. The CDR3 is made up of 12 amino acids. The CDR3 region has the DNA TGTGCCAGCAGCTCGCAGGGGGAGACCCAGTACTTC. This translates into CASSSQGETQYF. The full variable domain, with the rest looked up from reference TRBV7-2 and TRBJ2-5, is GAGVSQSPSNKVTEKGKDVELRCDPISGHTALYWYRQSLGQGLEFLIYFQGNSAPDKSGLPSDRFSAERTGGSVSTLTIQRTQQEDSAVYLCASSSQGETQYFGPGTRLLVL.

The chain is built from TRBV6-4 and TRBJ1-2; 8 bases line up with TRBD1. Germline loops: CDR1 MRHNA, CDR2 SNTAGT. The CDR3 has 13 amino acids. Unmatched junction bases numbered 6, after V lost 5 bases and J lost 7 bases. CDR3 sequence (DNA): TGTGCCAGCAGTCTACAGGGGGGAACTGGCTACACCTTC. Protein product: CASSLQGGTGYTF.

The chain uses TRBV6-5 and TRBJ1-1; 8 nucleotides align to TRBD1. V shed 2 bases, J shed 5 bases, and the junction held 7 bases outside the gene matches. Germline CDR1 and CDR2: MNHEY and SVGAGI. CDR3 length equals 15 residues. The CDR3 here is CASSYPTGGGTEAFF. DNA of the CDR3: TGTGCCAGCAGTTACCCCACAGGGGGAGGGACTGAAGCTTTCTTT.